Sequencing of this T cell receptor beta chain was carried out in a study of shared clonotypes between healthy human individuals. About this clone: The antigen is unknown.

Sequencing used immunoSEQ multiplex PCR; TCRdb keeps in-frame clones, though not all of them. The data contain some 600,000 clones, approximately 96% of them seen just once; the ten biggest clones take up less than 0.13%. Naive CD8 cells lacked CD45RO and underwent positive selection for CCR7, leaving out terminally differentiated effector memory CD45RA+ cells. Study observations and caveats: Apart from blood, nothing was sampled; tissue repertoires likely differ. How much donors shared clonotypes was expected to be affected by sequencing depth.

The CDR3 extends over 14 amino acids. The germline V gene has CDR1 WNHNN and CDR2 SYGVQD (reference sequence). Trimming removed 6 bases from V and 4 bases from J; junction bases left unmatched: 3. The source is a woman aged 25 to 39 in good health. V and J are TRBV10-1 and TRBJ1-5, with 10 bases aligning to TRBD1. Sequencing was done on a sample of naive CD8+ T cells sorted from blood. CDR3 coding DNA: TGCGCCAGCAGCGGGACAGGGGTAAATCAGCCCCAGCATTTT. This codes for CASSGTGVNQPQHF.